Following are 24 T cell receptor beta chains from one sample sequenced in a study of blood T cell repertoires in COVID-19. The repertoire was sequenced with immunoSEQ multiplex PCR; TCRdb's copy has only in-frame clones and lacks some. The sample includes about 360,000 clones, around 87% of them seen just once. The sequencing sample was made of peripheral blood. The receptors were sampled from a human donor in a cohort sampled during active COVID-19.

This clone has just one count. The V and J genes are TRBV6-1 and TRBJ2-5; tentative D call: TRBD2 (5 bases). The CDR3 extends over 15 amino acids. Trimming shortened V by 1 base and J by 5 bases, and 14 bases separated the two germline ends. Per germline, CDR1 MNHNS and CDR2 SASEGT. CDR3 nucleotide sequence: TGTGCCAGCAGTGAAGGAACCAGTAGGAGGGAGACCCAGTACTTC. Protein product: CASSEGTSRRETQYF.

The CDR3 DNA follows: TGTGCCAGCAGGGGGGGACAGGGGGCCTATGGCTACACCTTC. Its translation is CASRGGQGAYGYTF. V is TRBV28 and J is TRBJ1-2; 12 positions match TRBD1. In germline, CDR1 is MDHEN, CDR2 SYDVKM. Trimming removed 6 bases from V and 4 bases from J; junction bases left unmatched: 3. This CDR3 is 14 amino acids long.

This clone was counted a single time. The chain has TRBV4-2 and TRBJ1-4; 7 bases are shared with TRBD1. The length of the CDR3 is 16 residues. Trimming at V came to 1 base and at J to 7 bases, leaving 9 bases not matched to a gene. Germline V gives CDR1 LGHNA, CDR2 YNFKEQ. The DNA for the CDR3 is TGTGCCAGCAGCCAAGCAGGAGGGGGCTCAGCTGAAAAACTGTTTTTT. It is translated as CASSQAGGGSAEKLFF.

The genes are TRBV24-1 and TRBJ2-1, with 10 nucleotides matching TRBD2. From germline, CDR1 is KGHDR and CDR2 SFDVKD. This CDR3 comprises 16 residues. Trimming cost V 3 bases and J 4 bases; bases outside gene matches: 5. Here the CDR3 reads CATSDVRTSGYNEQFF. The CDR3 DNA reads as TGTGCCACCAGTGATGTTCGGACTAGCGGTTACAATGAGCAGTTCTTC.

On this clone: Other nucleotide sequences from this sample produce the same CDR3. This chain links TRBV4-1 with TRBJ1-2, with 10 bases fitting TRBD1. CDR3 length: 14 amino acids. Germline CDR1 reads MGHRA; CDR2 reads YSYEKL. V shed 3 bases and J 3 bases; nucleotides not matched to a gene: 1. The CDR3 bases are TGCGCCAGCAGCCAGGGGACAGGGGACTATGGCTACACCTTC. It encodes CASSQGTGDYGYTF.

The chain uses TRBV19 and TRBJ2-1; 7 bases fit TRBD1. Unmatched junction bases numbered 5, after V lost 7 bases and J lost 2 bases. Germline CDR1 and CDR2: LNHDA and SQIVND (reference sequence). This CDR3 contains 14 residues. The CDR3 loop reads CASTPTGTYNEQFF. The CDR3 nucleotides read TGTGCCAGTACTCCGACAGGGACCTACAATGAGCAGTTCTTC.

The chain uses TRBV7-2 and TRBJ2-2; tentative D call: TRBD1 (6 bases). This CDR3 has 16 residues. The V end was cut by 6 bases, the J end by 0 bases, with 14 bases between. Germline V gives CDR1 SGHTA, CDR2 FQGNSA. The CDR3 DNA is TGTGCCAGCAGGACCCTACAGGGCCCGAACACCGGGGAGCTGTTTTTT. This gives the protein CASRTLQGPNTGELFF. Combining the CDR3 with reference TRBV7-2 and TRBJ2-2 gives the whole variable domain GAGVSQSPSNKVTEKGKDVELRCDPISGHTALYWYRQSLGQGLEFLIYFQGNSAPDKSGLPSDRFSAERTGGSVSTLTIQRTQQEDSAVYLCASRTLQGPNTGELFFGEGSRLTVL.

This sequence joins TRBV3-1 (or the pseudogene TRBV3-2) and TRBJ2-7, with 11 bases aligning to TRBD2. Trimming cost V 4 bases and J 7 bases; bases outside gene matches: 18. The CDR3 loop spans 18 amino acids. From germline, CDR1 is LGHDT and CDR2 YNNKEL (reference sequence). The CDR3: CASSRTTGGTSGLWEQYF. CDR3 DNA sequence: TGTGCCAGCAGCCGAACCACGGGTGGGACTAGCGGTCTTTGGGAGCAGTACTTC.

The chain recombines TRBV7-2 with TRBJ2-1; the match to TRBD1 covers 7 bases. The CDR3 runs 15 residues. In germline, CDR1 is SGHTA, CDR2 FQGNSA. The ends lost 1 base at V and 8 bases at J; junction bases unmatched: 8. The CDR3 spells CASSLGRQGADEQFF. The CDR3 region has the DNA TGTGCCAGCAGCTTAGGCCGACAGGGTGCGGATGAGCAGTTCTTC.

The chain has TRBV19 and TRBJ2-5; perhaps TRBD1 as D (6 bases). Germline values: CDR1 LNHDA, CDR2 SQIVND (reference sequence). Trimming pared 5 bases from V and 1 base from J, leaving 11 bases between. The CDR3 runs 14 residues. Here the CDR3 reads CASSLQGPQETQYF. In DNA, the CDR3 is TGTGCCAGTAGTCTACAGGGACCCCAAGAGACCCAGTACTTC.

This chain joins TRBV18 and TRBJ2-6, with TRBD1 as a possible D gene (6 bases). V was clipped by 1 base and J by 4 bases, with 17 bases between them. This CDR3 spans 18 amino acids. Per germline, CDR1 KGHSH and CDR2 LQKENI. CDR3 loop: CASSPQATGQPGANVLTF. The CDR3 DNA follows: TGTGCCAGCTCACCACAAGCGACAGGCCAGCCGGGGGCCAACGTCCTGACTTTC.

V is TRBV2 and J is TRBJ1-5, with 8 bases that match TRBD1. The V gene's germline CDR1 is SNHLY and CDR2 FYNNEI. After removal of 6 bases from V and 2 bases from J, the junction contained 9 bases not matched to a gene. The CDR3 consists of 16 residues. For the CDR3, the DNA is TGTGCCAGCAGGAGGACAGGGAAGTATGGCAATCAGCCCCAGCATTTT. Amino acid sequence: CASRRTGKYGNQPQHF.

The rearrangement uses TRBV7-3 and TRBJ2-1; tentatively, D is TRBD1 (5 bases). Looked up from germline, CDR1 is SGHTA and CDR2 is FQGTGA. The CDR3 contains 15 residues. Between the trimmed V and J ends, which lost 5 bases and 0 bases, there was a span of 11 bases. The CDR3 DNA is TGTGCCAGCAGCCAATCGACAGTCTCCTACAATGAGCAGTTCTTC. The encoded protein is CASSQSTVSYNEQFF.

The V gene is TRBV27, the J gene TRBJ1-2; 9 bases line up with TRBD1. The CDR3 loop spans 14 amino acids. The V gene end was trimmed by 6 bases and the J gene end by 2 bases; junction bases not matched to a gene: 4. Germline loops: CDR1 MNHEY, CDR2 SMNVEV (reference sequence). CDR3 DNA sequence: TGTGCCAGCAGGGGGACAGGGCGCAACTATGGCTACACCTTC. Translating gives CASRGTGRNYGYTF.

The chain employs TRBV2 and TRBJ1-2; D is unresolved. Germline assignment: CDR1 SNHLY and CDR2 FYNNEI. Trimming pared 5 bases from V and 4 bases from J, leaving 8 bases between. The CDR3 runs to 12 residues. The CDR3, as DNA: TGTGCCAGCAGTCGGGAGTCCTATGGCTACACCTTC. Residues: CASSRESYGYTF.

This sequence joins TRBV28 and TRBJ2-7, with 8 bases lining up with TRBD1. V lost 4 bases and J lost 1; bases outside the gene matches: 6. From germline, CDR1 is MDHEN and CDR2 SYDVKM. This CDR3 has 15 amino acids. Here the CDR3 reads CASSYTDRESYEQYF. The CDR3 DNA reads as TGTGCCAGCAGTTACACGGACAGGGAATCCTACGAGCAGTACTTC.

DNA of the CDR3: TGCGCCAGCAGCGCTGACACGAACACCGGGGAGCTGTTTTTT. This sequence encodes CASSADTNTGELFF. The chain has TRBV5-1 and TRBJ2-2; D uncertain. This CDR3 region has 14 residues. Germline loops: CDR1 SGHRS, CDR2 YFSETQ. V lost 4 bases and J lost 0, with 7 bases in between.

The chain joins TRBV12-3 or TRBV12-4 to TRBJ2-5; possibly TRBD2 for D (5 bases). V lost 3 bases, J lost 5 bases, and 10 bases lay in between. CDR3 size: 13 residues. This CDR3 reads CASSFERWETQYF. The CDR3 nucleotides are TGTGCCAGCAGTTTTGAGCGGTGGGAGACCCAGTACTTC.

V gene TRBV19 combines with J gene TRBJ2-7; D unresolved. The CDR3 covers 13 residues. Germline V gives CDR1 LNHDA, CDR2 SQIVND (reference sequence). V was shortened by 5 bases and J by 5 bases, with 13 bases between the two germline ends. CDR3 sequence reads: CASSVRLEDEQYF. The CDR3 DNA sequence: TGTGCCAGTAGTGTCCGGTTAGAGGACGAGCAGTACTTC.

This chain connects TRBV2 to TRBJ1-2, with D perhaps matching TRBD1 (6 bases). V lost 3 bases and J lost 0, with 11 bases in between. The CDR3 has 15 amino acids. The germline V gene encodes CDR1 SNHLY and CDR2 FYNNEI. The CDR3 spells CASSELAGANYGYTF. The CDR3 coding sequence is TGTGCCAGCAGTGAGCTAGCAGGGGCTAACTATGGCTACACCTTC.

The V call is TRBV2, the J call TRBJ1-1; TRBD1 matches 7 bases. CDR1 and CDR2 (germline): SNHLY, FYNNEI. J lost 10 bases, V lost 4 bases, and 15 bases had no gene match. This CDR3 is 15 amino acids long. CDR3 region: CASSGLRDSPTGAFF. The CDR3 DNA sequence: TGTGCCAGCAGTGGCCTCCGGGACAGCCCTACGGGAGCTTTCTTT. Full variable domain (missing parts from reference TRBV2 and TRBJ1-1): EPEVTQTPSHQVTQMGQEVILRCVPISNHLYFYWYRQILGQKVEFLVSFYNNEISEKSEIFDDQFSVERPDGSNFTLKIRSTKLEDSAMYFCASSGLRDSPTGAFFGQGTRLTVV.

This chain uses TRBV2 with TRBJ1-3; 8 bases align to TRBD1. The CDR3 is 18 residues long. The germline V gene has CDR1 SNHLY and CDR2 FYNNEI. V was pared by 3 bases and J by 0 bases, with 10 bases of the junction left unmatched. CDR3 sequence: CASSDVETGEISGNTIYF. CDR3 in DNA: TGTGCCAGCAGTGACGTTGAGACAGGGGAGATCTCTGGAAACACCATATATTTT.

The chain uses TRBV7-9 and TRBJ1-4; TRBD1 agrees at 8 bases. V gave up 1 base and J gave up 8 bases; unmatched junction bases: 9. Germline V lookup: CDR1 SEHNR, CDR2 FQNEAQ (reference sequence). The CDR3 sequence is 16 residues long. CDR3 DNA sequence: TGTGCCAGCAGCTTAGGATCCGGGACAGGAGGGGAAAAACTGTTTTTT. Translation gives CASSLGSGTGGEKLFF.

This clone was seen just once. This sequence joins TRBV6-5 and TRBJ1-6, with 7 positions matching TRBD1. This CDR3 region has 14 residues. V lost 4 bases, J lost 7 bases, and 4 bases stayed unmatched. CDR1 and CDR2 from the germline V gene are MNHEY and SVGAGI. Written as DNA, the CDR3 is TGTGCCAGCAGTTCGGACAGGAGAAATTCACCCCTCCACTTT. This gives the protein CASSSDRRNSPLHF.